The rows below give T cell receptor beta chains drawn from one sample of a study of CD4+ T cells in melanoma. TCRdb's table, derived via immunoSEQ multiplex PCR, lists solely in-frame clones and lacks some. The sample has about 14,000 clones, roughly three fifths seen once; the top ten hold 15% to 18%. Sequenced input: cells from a culture (not recorded whether cultured in vitro). The source of these receptors is a human donor with melanoma. CDR3s leave out the opening cysteine and the closing phenylalanine or tryptophan. Not every row has a clone size; where given, it reads once, few, many or a size class.

V gene,J gene,clone size,CDR3 protein
TRBV5-1,TRBJ2-5,.,ASSLTRPGGEETQY
TRBV21-1,TRBJ1-6,once,ASSKGHLAGSIASPLH
TRBV29-1,TRBJ2-5,.,SVEGGAETQY
TRBV19,TRBJ1-1,.,ASKPRGKGEAF
TRBV4-1,TRBJ1-3,few,ASSQGPWQGNTIY
TRBV18,TRBJ1-3,.,ASSPLRPRGRDSGNTIY
TRBV6-6,TRBJ1-6,.,AGRQQNNSPLH
TRBV5-1,TRBJ2-7,.,ASSRQPNFS
TRBV19,TRBJ1-5,.,ASSTYRVTGQPQH
TRBV7-9,TRBJ2-3,.,ASRPSGGTDTQY
TRBV30,TRBJ1-6,.,GQIVDNSPLH
TRBV5-1,TRBJ1-4,.,ASSLGKYTGPGGEKLF
TRBV6-1,TRBJ2-7,.,ASSPDLYEQY
TRBV6-6,TRBJ1-2,.,ASSSWVGYGYT
TRBV10-3,TRBJ2-7,.,AIPREVSPEGTSYEQY
TRBV10-2,TRBJ2-7,.,ASSVVRAGLDEQY
TRBV18,TRBJ1-4,.,ASSPNRAAEKLF
TRBV11-2,TRBJ1-4,.,ASSFGTKLF